Following are 8 T cell receptor beta chains from one sample sequenced in a study of blood T cell repertoires in COVID-19. Using immunoSEQ multiplex PCR, the repertoire was profiled, and TCRdb retains in-frame clones only, with some absent. Among more than 70,000 clones listed, about nine tenths were seen once. The sample consisted of peripheral blood. Receptors were obtained from a woman aged 45 to 65 with active or convalescent COVID-19.

V usage is TRBV4-1 and J usage is TRBJ2-3; D not certain. V was pared by 5 bases and J by 0 bases, with 3 bases between. Germline values: CDR1 MGHRA, CDR2 YSYEKL. The CDR3 loop spans 12 amino acids. The CDR3: CASSESTDTQYF. Written as DNA, the CDR3 is TGCGCCAGCAGCGAGAGCACAGATACGCAGTATTTT.

The V gene is TRBV7-2, the J gene TRBJ2-1, with 8 bases that match TRBD2. With V trimmed by 5 bases and J by 0 bases, 3 bases remained unmatched. The length of the CDR3 is 15 residues. The germline V gene encodes CDR1 SGHTA and CDR2 FQGNSA. CDR3 region: CASSPGGSSYNEQFF. The CDR3 nucleotides are TGTGCCAGCAGCCCGGGAGGGAGCTCCTACAATGAGCAGTTCTTC.

This clone was counted once. The rearrangement joins TRBV21-1 to TRBJ1-1; TRBD1, the D gene given by the table, was not confirmed from the DNA. TRBV21-1 counts as a pseudogene. This CDR3 region has 13 residues. CDR3 amino acids: CASITTGGTEAFF. CDR3 sequence (DNA): TGTGCCAGCATCACCACAGGGGGCACTGAAGCTTTCTTT.

This clone occurred once. The chain combines TRBV6-1 with TRBJ1-6, with D possibly TRBD1 on 6 matching bases. This CDR3 region has 17 residues. CDR1 is MNHNS and CDR2 is SASEGT in the germline V gene. V was pared by 4 bases and J by 0 bases, with 13 bases between. CDR3 protein: CASSGPGASSYNSPLHF. Written as DNA, the CDR3 is TGTGCCAGCAGTGGGCCAGGGGCCAGCTCCTATAATTCACCCCTCCACTTT.

The chain employs TRBV2 and TRBJ2-1, with 14 bases that match TRBD2. J gave up 0 bases and V 5 bases, and 6 bases lay outside the gene matches. This CDR3 is built from 18 residues. Germline assignment: CDR1 SNHLY and CDR2 FYNNEI. The CDR3 DNA reads as TGTGCCAGCAGTCCGGGACTAGCGGGGGCCAGCTCCTACAATGAGCAGTTCTTC. Its translation: CASSPGLAGASSYNEQFF.

This sequence joins TRBV6-2 or TRBV6-3 and TRBJ1-6; 8 bases are a match to TRBD1. The length of the CDR3 is 15 residues. The V gene end was trimmed by 6 bases and the J gene end by 10 bases; junction bases not matched to a gene: 11. CDR1 is MNHEY, CDR2 SVGEGT, per germline. CDR3 DNA sequence: TGTGCCAGCAGGCCTGCTACAGGGGGGGGATCACCCCTCCACTTT. Its translation: CASRPATGGGSPLHF.

The rearrangement links TRBV4-3 to TRBJ1-2, with 9 bases matching TRBD1. Germline V CDR1 and CDR2: LGHNA, YSLEER. The CDR3 runs to 15 residues. The V segment lost 4 bases and the J segment 8 bases; nucleotides outside the gene matches: 11. The CDR3 nucleotides are TGCGCCAGCAGCCGATCATCGGGACAGGGAGACGGCTACACCTTC. This translates into CASSRSSGQGDGYTF.

This chain connects TRBV9 to TRBJ2-7, with 7 bases that match TRBD1. The CDR3 runs to 14 residues. V dropped 2 bases and J dropped 0; count of bases not matched to a gene: 2. Germline CDR1 SGDLS, CDR2 YYNGEE. Here the CDR3 reads CASSVGTASYEQYF. The DNA for the CDR3 is TGTGCCAGCAGCGTCGGGACAGCCTCCTACGAGCAGTACTTC. The full variable domain, completed using reference TRBV9 and TRBJ2-7, is DSGVTQTPKHLITATGQRVTLRCSPRSGDLSVYWYQQSLDQGLQFLIQYYNGEERAKGNILERFSAQQFPDLHSELNLSSLELGDSALYFCASSVGTASYEQYFGPGTRLTVT.